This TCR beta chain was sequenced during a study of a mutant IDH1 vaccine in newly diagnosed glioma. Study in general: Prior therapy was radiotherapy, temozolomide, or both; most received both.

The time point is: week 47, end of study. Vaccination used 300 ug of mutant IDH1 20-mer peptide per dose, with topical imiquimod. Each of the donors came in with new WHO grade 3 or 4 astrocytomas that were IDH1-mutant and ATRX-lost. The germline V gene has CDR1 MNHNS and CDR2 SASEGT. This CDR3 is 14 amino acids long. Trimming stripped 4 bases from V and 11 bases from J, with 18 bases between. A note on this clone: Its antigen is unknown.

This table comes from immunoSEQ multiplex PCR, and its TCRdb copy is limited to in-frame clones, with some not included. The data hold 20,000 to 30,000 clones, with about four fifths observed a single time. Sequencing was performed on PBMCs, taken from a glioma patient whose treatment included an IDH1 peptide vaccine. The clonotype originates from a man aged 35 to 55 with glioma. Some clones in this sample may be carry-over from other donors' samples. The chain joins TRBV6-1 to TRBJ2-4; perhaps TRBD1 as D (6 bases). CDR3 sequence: CASSGNRVPVFQYF. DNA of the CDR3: TGTGCCAGCAGTGGAAACAGGGTCCCCGTCTTTCAGTACTTC.